Shown below are 19 T cell receptor beta chains from a single sample sequenced in a study of T cell responses to AZD1222 COVID-19 vaccine. Clones were sequenced by immunoSEQ multiplex PCR, and TCRdb holds only the in-frame ones, with some missing. This table holds around 70,000 clones, approximately 91% found once. The source material was peripheral blood, sampled on day 0 of AZD1222 vaccination. The receptor source for this set is an adult in good health.

The chain links TRBV4-1 to TRBJ2-3, with 14 bases fitting TRBD2. The trim removed 8 bases at V and 7 bases at J, leaving 8 bases unmatched. Germline V lookup: CDR1 MGHRA, CDR2 YSYEKL. The CDR3 is made up of 15 amino acids. The CDR3 here is CASRLGTSGSHTQYF. DNA for the CDR3: TGCGCCAGCCGACTAGGGACTAGCGGGAGTCATACGCAGTATTTT.

The chain couples TRBV11-2 to TRBJ2-2; the D is unclear. Germline lookup yields CDR1 SGHAT and CDR2 FQNNGV. The CDR3 is 13 amino acids. Trimming pared 1 base from V and 4 bases from J, leaving 4 bases between. CDR3 loop: CASSLATTGELFF. In DNA, the CDR3 is TGTGCCAGCAGCTTAGCTACCACCGGGGAGCTGTTTTTT.

CDR3 residues: CASSKTESSYEQYF. The CDR3 nucleotides read TGCGCCAGCAGCAAGACTGAAAGCTCCTACGAGCAGTACTTC. The chain uses TRBV5-1 and TRBJ2-7, with D unresolved. The CDR3 totals 14 residues. The V end was cut by 4 bases, the J end by 0 bases, with 11 bases between. Germline V CDR1 and CDR2: SGHRS, YFSETQ.

The rearrangement joins TRBV14 to TRBJ1-3; D not resolved. Trimming took 2 bases from V and 3 from J, leaving 2 bases between them. From germline, CDR1 is SGHDN and CDR2 FVKESK. The CDR3 runs 12 residues. This CDR3 is CASSQLGNTIYF. The CDR3 nucleotides read TGTGCCAGCAGCCAACTTGGAAACACCATATATTTT.

The chain recombines TRBV27 with TRBJ1-2; TRBD1 is a possible D gene (5 bases). The V end lost 6 bases, the J end lost 3 bases, and 17 bases lay between the germline ends. This CDR3 region has 15 residues. Germline-derived CDR1 and CDR2 are MNHEY and SMNVEV (reference sequence). The CDR3 region has the DNA TGTGCCAGCAGCCGTCAGGGCTCCAGCTACTATGGCTACACCTTC. Translating gives CASSRQGSSYYGYTF.

V usage is TRBV30 and J usage is TRBJ1-2, with D perhaps matching TRBD1 (5 bases). Germline CDR1 is GTSNPN and CDR2 is SVGIG (reference sequence). This CDR3 is built from 13 residues. V lost 2 bases to trimming and J lost 8 bases, with 15 bases between them. Here the CDR3 reads CAWSPLAGYGYTF. CDR3 in DNA: TGTGCCTGGAGTCCCTTGGCAGGGTACGGCTACACCTTC.

CDR3 sequence (DNA): TGTGCCAGTAGTCTGGGGGGCCAGGTTACCGGGGAGCTGTTTTTT. It codes for CASSLGGQVTGELFF. This chain connects TRBV19 to TRBJ2-2, with D tentatively TRBD1 or TRBD2 (6 bases each). V lost 5 bases to trimming and J lost 5 bases, with 15 bases between them. Germline CDR1 LNHDA, CDR2 SQIVND (reference sequence). The CDR3 contains 15 residues. The full variable domain, its missing parts supplied by reference TRBV19 and TRBJ2-2, is DGGITQSPKYLFRKEGQNVTLSCEQNLNHDAMYWYRQDPGQGLRLIYYSQIVNDFQKGDIAEGYSVSREKKESFPLTVTSAQKNPTAFYLCASSLGGQVTGELFFGEGSRLTVL.

This chain uses TRBV6-5 with TRBJ2-7; TRBD1 agrees at 8 bases. The germline gives CDR1 MNHEY, CDR2 SVGAGI. The CDR3 runs to 15 residues. Trimming removed 5 bases from V and 6 bases from J; junction bases left unmatched: 12. Here the CDR3 reads CASSIFRTGPSEQYF. The CDR3, as DNA: TGTGCCAGCAGTATCTTCCGGACAGGGCCCTCCGAGCAGTACTTC.

V gene TRBV6-5 combines with J gene TRBJ1-5; TRBD1 agrees at 9 bases. V lost 7 bases to trimming and J lost 6 bases; unmatched junction nucleotides: 7. CDR1 and CDR2 from the germline V gene are MNHEY and SVGAGI. This CDR3 contains 14 residues. The CDR3 DNA sequence: TGTGCCAGCAATAAACAGGGGGCACGTCAGCCCCAGCATTTT. It specifies CASNKQGARQPQHF.

This chain joins TRBV19 and TRBJ2-1; 7 bases are a match to TRBD2. The V and J ends lost 5 bases and 6 bases, in that order; junction bases with no gene match: 4. Per germline, CDR1 LNHDA and CDR2 SQIVND (reference sequence). The CDR3 extends over 13 amino acids. CDR3 region: CASSPSGINEQFF. CDR3 nucleotide sequence: TGTGCCAGTAGTCCTAGCGGTATCAATGAGCAGTTCTTC.

This clone was seen a single time. The chain couples TRBV6-2 or TRBV6-3 to TRBJ1-1; D perhaps matches TRBD1 (5 bases). Germline values: CDR1 MNHEY, CDR2 SVGEGT. The CDR3 sequence is 14 residues long. Trimming cost V 6 bases and J 1 base, with 12 bases left between them. The CDR3 bases are TGTGCCAGCAGCGATGGGACGGCGAACACTGAAGCTTTCTTT. As protein: CASSDGTANTEAFF.

This chain uses TRBV28 with TRBJ1-3; no clear D gene. In germline, CDR1 is MDHEN, CDR2 SYDVKM. The CDR3 has 11 amino acids. The V gene lost 7 bases and the J gene lost 4 bases, with 5 bases spanning the gap. The CDR3 region is CASIGGNTIYF. CDR3 coding DNA: TGTGCCAGCATTGGAGGAAACACCATATATTTT.

The chain joins TRBV5-1 to TRBJ2-1; TRBD2 agrees at 10 bases. CDR1 is SGHRS and CDR2 is YFSETQ in the germline V gene. Germline trimming cut 2 bases from V and 6 bases from J; bases unmatched to any gene: 5. The CDR3 spans 15 residues. The CDR3 is CASSLAGGSLNEQFF. The CDR3 DNA is TGCGCCAGCAGCTTAGCGGGAGGGTCCCTCAATGAGCAGTTCTTC. The full variable domain, in which reference TRBV5-1 and TRBJ2-1 provide the parts outside the CDR3, is KAGVTQTPRYLIKTRGQQVTLSCSPISGHRSVSWYQQTPGQGLQFLFEYFSETQRNKGNFPGRFSGRQFSNSRSEMNVSTLELGDSALYLCASSLAGGSLNEQFFGPGTRLTVL.

The V and J genes are TRBV19 and TRBJ1-1, with D hard to call. V was shortened by 5 bases and J by 6 bases, with 16 bases between the two germline ends. Germline values: CDR1 LNHDA, CDR2 SQIVND (reference sequence). The CDR3 sequence is 14 residues long. The CDR3 reads CASSPGRFEAEAFF. CDR3 bases: TGTGCCAGTAGTCCCGGACGGTTCGAAGCTGAAGCTTTCTTT.

CDR3 protein: CSAPGLAGVHTDTQYF. CDR3 coding DNA: TGCAGCGCCCCGGGACTAGCGGGAGTTCACACAGATACGCAGTATTTT. The gene calls are TRBV29-1 and TRBJ2-3; TRBD2 agrees at 14 bases. There are 16 residues in the CDR3. J gave up 2 bases and V 7 bases, and 8 bases lay outside the gene matches. Germline CDR1 and CDR2: SQVTM and ANQGSEA.

The chain carries TRBV9 and TRBJ2-2, with D unresolved. Germline CDR1 is SGDLS and CDR2 is YYNGEE. V lost 1 base, J lost 0 bases, and 4 bases lay in between. There are 14 residues in the CDR3. CDR3 loop: CASSVNTNTGELFF. The CDR3 DNA reads TGTGCCAGCAGCGTAAACACGAACACCGGGGAGCTGTTTTTT. Filled out from reference TRBV9 and TRBJ2-2, the complete variable domain reads DSGVTQTPKHLITATGQRVTLRCSPRSGDLSVYWYQQSLDQGLQFLIQYYNGEERAKGNILERFSAQQFPDLHSELNLSSLELGDSALYFCASSVNTNTGELFFGEGSRLTVL.

The V and J genes are TRBV4-1 and TRBJ2-5, with no clear D. CDR3 length equals 13 residues. V was pared by 1 base and J by 1 base, with 4 bases between. Germline V gene lookup returns CDR1 MGHRA and CDR2 YSYEKL. CDR3 coding DNA: TGCGCCAGCAGCCAAGCCGTCCAAGAGACCCAGTACTTC. Translation gives CASSQAVQETQYF.

The chain couples TRBV6-1 to TRBJ1-1; possibly TRBD1 for D (6 bases). Per the germline V gene, CDR1 is MNHNS and CDR2 is SASEGT. V was clipped by 1 base and J by 4 bases, with 13 bases between them. This CDR3 spans 15 amino acids. CDR3 coding DNA: TGTGCCAGCAGTGAAGTCAGGGGAGGAGGCACTGAAGCTTTCTTT. Protein sequence: CASSEVRGGGTEAFF.

In its sample, this clone was seen once. The rearrangement joins TRBV5-1 to TRBJ2-7, with 8 bases aligning to TRBD1. Trimming took 4 bases from V and 4 from J; bases not matched to a gene: 7. The CDR3 has 14 amino acids. From germline, CDR1 is SGHRS and CDR2 YFSETQ. CDR3 in DNA: TGCGCCAGCAGCCGGGACAGGCTTAATTACGAGCAGTACTTC. Translated: CASSRDRLNYEQYF. The whole variable domain, remainder taken from reference TRBV5-1 and TRBJ2-7, is KAGVTQTPRYLIKTRGQQVTLSCSPISGHRSVSWYQQTPGQGLQFLFEYFSETQRNKGNFPGRFSGRQFSNSRSEMNVSTLELGDSALYLCASSRDRLNYEQYFGPGTRLTVT.